The entry below describes one T cell receptor (beta chain). The antigen remains undetermined. MiXCR was run by TCRdb on the RT-PCR reads, yielding one entry per CDR3 protein. The sample contains about 520,000 distinct CDR3 sequences, approximately 24% of which appear only once. The data derive from a study of response to subunit inactivated influenza vaccine. Study-wide findings and caveats: Few new T cells, the authors suggested, are recruited by each seasonal influenza vaccination.

V lost 5 bases and J 7 bases, leaving 15 bases between the germline ends. Germline values: CDR1 SEHNR, CDR2 FQNEAQ (reference sequence). The CDR3 runs to 13 residues. The sequence derives from a man aged 45-60 years who received an inactivated influenza vaccine. The specimen comprised CD4+ T cells sorted from PBMCs, sampled approximately 5 days after vaccination. This sequence joins TRBV7-9 and TRBJ2-7; a weak D match, TRBD1 (6 bases). CDR3 in amino acids: CASSPLRGGEQYF. Here the CDR3 DNA reads TGTGCCAGCAGCCCACTCCGAGGGGGTGAGCAGTACTTC.